A single sample is the source of the 4 T cell receptor beta chains below, sequenced in a study of blood T cell repertoires in COVID-19. The data were produced by immunoSEQ multiplex PCR, yet TCRdb's version contains in-frame clones alone and is incomplete. The sample carries 200,000 to 250,000 clones, approximately 89% recorded once. Sequencing input: peripheral blood. The receptors here all came from a woman aged 35 to 49 with acute or convalescent COVID-19.

The V call is TRBV6-1, the J call TRBJ1-1; 9 bases are shared with TRBD1. The trim removed 3 bases at V and 1 base at J, leaving 3 bases unmatched. CDR3 size: 15 residues. Germline V CDR1 and CDR2: MNHNS, SASEGT. CDR3 coding DNA: TGTGCCAGCAGTGACCAGACAGGGGGGAACACTGAAGCTTTCTTT. This gives the protein CASSDQTGGNTEAFF.

The genes are TRBV6-5 and TRBJ2-2, with a weak D call TRBD1 (6 bases). This CDR3 comprises 14 residues. V was cut by 5 bases and J by 4 bases, with 11 bases left in between. The V gene's germline CDR1 is MNHEY and CDR2 SVGAGI. CDR3 protein: CASSRTALTGELFF. CDR3 DNA sequence: TGTGCCAGCAGTAGGACAGCCCTCACCGGGGAGCTGTTTTTT.

The chain joins TRBV2 to TRBJ1-5; D possibly corresponds to TRBD1 (6 bases). From germline, CDR1 is SNHLY and CDR2 FYNNEI. The CDR3 extends over 14 amino acids. With 8 bases removed from V and 1 base from J, the gap between germline ends came to 12 bases. The CDR3 DNA reads TGTGCCAGCGGGGGGGCAGGGAGCAATCAGCCCCAGCATTTT. Translating gives CASGGAGSNQPQHF.

The CDR3 here is CASSLNGGGMNEQFF. In DNA, the CDR3 is TGTGCCAGCAGCTTAAACGGCGGGGGTATGAATGAGCAGTTCTTC. This rearrangement joins TRBV7-3 to TRBJ2-1; 7 positions agree with TRBD2. CDR1 and CDR2 from the germline V gene are SGHTA and FQGTGA. This CDR3 contains 15 residues. V gave up 1 base and J gave up 7 bases; unmatched junction bases: 7.